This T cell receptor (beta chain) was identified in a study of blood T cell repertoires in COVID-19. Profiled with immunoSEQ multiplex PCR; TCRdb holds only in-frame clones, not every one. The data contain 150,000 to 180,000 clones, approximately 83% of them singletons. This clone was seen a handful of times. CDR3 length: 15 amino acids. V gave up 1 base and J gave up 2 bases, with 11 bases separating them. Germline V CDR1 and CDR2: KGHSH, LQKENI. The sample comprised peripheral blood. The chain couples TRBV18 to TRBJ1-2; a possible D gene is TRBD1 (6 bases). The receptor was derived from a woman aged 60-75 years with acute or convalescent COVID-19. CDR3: CASSPRQAQNYGYTF. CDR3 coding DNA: TGTGCCAGCTCACCACGACAGGCCCAAAACTATGGCTACACCTTC. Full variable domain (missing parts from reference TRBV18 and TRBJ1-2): NAGVMQNPRHLVRRRGQEARLRCSPMKGHSHVYWYRQLPEEGLKFMVYLQKENIIDESGMPKERFSAEFPKEGPSILRIQQVVRGDSAAYFCASSPRQAQNYGYTFGSGTRLTVV.